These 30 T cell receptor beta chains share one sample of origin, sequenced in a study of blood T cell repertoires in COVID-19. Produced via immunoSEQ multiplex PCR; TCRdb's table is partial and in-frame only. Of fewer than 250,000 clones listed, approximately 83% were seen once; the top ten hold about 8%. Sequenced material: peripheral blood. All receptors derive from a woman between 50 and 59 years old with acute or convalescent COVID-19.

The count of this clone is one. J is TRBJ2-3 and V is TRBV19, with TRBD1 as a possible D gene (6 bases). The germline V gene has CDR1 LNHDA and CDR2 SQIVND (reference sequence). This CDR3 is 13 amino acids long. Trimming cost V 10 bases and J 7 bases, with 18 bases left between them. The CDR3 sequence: CATLDTDRNTQYF. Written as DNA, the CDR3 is TGTGCCACCCTTGACACTGACAGGAATACGCAGTATTTT.

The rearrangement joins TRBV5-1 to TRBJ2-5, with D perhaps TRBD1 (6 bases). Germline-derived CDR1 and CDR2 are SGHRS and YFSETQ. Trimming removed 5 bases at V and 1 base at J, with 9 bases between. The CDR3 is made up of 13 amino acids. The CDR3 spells CASRSTGQETQYF. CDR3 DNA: TGCGCCAGCAGGTCGACAGGCCAAGAGACCCAGTACTTC. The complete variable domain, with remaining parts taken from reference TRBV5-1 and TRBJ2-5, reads KAGVTQTPRYLIKTRGQQVTLSCSPISGHRSVSWYQQTPGQGLQFLFEYFSETQRNKGNFPGRFSGRQFSNSRSEMNVSTLELGDSALYLCASRSTGQETQYFGPGTRLLVL.

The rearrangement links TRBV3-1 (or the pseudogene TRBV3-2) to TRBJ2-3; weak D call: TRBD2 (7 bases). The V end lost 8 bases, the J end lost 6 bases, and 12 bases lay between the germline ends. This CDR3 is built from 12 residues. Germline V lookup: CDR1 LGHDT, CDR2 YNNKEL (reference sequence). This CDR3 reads CASGGAGDTQYF. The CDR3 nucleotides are TGTGCCAGCGGGGGGGCCGGTGATACGCAGTATTTT.

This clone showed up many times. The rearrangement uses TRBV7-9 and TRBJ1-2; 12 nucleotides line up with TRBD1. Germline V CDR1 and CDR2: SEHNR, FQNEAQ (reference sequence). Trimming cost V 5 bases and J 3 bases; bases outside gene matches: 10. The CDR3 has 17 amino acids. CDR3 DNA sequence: TGTGCCAGCAGCCCCGGGACAGGGGGCGCCTGGTACTATGGCTACACCTTC. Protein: CASSPGTGGAWYYGYTF.

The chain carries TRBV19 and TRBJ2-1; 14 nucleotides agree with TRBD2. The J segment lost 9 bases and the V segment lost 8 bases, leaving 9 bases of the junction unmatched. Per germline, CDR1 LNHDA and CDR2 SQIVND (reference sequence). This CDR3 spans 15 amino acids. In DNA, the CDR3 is TGTGCCAGTCTTTTAGGGACTAGCGGGAGTGGTGAGCAGTTCTTC. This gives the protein CASLLGTSGSGEQFF. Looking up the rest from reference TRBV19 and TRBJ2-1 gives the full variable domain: DGGITQSPKYLFRKEGQNVTLSCEQNLNHDAMYWYRQDPGQGLRLIYYSQIVNDFQKGDIAEGYSVSREKKESFPLTVTSAQKNPTAFYLCASLLGTSGSGEQFFGPGTRLTVL.

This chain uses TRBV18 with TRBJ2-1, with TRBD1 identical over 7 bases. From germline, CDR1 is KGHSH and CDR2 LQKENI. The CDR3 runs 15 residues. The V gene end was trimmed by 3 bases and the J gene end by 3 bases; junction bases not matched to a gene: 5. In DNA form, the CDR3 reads TGTGCCAGCTCACCCGACAGGGCACGCTACAATGAGCAGTTCTTC. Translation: CASSPDRARYNEQFF.

The CDR3 coding sequence is TGCGCCAGCAGCTACGACAGGGACTATGGCTACACCTTC. This encodes CASSYDRDYGYTF. V usage is TRBV5-1 and J usage is TRBJ1-2; 7 bases agree with TRBD1. CDR1 and CDR2 (germline): SGHRS, YFSETQ. CDR3 size: 13 residues. The V segment lost 3 bases and the J segment 3 bases; nucleotides outside the gene matches: 2.

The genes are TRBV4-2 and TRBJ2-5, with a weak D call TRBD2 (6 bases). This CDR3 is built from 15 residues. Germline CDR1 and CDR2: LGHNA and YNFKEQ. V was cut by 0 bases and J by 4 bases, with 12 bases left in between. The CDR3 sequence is CASSQEGPGGETQYF. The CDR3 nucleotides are TGTGCCAGCAGCCAAGAGGGGCCCGGGGGAGAGACCCAGTACTTC.

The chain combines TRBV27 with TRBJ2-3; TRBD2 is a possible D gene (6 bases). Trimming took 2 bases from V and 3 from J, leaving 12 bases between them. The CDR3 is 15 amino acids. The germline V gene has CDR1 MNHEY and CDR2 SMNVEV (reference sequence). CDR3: CASSLGAGRTDTQYF. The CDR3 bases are TGTGCCAGCAGTTTAGGCGCGGGACGGACAGATACGCAGTATTTT.

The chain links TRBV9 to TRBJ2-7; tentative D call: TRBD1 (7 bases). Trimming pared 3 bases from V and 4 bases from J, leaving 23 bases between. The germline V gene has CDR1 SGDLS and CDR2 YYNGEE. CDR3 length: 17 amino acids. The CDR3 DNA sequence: TGTGCCAGCAGCGAGGGACTGGACAGGCCTCGTACGTACGAGCAGTACTTC. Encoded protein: CASSEGLDRPRTYEQYF.

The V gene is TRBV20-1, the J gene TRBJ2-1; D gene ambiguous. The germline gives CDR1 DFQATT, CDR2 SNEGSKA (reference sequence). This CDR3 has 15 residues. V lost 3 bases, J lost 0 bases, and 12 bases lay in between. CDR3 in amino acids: CSASPLRSSYNEQFF. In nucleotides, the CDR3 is TGCAGTGCTAGTCCCCTAAGGAGCTCCTACAATGAGCAGTTCTTC.

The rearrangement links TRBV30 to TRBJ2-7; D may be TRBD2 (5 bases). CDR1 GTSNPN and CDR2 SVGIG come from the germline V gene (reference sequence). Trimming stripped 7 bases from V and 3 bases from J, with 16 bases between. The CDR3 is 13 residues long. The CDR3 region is CAYSWESGYEQYF. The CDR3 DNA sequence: TGTGCCTACTCGTGGGAGTCTGGCTACGAGCAGTACTTC.

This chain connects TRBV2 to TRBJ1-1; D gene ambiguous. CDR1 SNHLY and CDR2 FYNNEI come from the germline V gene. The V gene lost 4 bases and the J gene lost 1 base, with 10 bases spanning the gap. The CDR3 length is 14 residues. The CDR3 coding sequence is TGTGCCAGCAGTGGCCTTATCGGGAACACTGAAGCTTTCTTT. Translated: CASSGLIGNTEAFF. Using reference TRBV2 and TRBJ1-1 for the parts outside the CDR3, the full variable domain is EPEVTQTPSHQVTQMGQEVILRCVPISNHLYFYWYRQILGQKVEFLVSFYNNEISEKSEIFDDQFSVERPDGSNFTLKIRSTKLEDSAMYFCASSGLIGNTEAFFGQGTRLTVV.

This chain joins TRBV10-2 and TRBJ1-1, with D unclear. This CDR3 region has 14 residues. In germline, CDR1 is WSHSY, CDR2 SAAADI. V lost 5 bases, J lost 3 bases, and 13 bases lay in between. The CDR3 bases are TGCGCCAGCAGTCTTACAGACATTTACACTGAAGCTTTCTTT. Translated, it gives CASSLTDIYTEAFF.

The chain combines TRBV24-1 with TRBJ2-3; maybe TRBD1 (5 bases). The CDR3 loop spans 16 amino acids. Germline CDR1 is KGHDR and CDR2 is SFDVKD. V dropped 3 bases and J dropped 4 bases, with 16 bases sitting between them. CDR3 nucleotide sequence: TGTGCCACCAGTGATCCAGTTGGCAGGGCCGCAGATACGCAGTATTTT. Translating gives CATSDPVGRAADTQYF.

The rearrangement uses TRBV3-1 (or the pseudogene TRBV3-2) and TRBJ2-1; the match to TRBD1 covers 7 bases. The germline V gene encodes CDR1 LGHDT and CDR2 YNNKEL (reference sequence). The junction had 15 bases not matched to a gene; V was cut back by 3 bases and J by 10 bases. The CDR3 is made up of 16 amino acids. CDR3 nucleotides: TGTGCCAGCAGCCATGGGGACAGCTTTTCTAGGGAGGAGCAGTTCTTC. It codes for CASSHGDSFSREEQFF.

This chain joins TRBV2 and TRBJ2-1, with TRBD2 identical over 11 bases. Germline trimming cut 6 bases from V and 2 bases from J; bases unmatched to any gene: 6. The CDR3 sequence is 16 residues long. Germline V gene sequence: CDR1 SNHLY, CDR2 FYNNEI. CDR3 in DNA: TGTGCCAGCAGCGCGCTAGCGGGGGGCCCCTACAATGAGCAGTTCTTC. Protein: CASSALAGGPYNEQFF.

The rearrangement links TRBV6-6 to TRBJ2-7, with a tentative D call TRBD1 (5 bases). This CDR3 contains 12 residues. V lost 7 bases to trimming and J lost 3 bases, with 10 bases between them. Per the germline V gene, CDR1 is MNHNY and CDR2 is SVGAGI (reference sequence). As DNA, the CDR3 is TGTGCCAGCACCGACAGAGACTACGAGCAGTACTTC. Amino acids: CASTDRDYEQYF.

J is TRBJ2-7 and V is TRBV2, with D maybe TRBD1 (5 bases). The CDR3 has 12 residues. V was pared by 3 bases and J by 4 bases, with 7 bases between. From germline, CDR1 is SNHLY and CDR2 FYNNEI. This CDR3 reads CASSDDSYEQYF. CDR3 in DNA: TGTGCCAGCAGTGACGACAGTTACGAGCAGTACTTC.

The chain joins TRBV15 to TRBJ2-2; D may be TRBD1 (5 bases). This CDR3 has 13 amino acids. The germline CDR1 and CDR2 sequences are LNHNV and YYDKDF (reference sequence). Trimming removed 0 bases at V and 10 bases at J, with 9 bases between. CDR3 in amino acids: CATSRDWGEELFF. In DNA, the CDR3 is TGTGCCACCAGCAGAGATTGGGGCGAGGAGCTGTTTTTT.

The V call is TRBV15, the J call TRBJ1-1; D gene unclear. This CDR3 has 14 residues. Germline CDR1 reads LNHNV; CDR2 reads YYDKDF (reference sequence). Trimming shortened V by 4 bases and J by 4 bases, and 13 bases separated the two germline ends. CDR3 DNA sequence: TGTGCCACCAGCATTGACCCAGGCCCCACTGAAGCTTTCTTT. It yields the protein CATSIDPGPTEAFF.

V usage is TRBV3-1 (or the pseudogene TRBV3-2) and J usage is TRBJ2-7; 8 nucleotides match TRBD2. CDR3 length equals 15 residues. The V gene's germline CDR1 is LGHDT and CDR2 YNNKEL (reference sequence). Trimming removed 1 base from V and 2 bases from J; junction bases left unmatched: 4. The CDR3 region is CASSQVAGPPYEQYF. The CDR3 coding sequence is TGTGCCAGCAGCCAAGTAGCGGGACCTCCCTACGAGCAGTACTTC.

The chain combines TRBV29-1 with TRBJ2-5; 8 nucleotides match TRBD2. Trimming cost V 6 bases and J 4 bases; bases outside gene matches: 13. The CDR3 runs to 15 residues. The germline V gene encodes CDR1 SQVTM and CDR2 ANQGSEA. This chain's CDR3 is CSVEPSSGLPETQYF. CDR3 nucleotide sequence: TGCAGCGTGGAACCTTCTAGCGGGCTCCCAGAGACCCAGTACTTC.

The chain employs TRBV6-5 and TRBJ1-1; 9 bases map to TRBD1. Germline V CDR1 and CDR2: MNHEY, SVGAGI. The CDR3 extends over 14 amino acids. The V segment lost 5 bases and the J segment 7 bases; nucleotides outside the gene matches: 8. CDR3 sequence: CASSPGTGMLEAFF. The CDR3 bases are TGTGCCAGCAGTCCCGGGACAGGGATGCTTGAAGCTTTCTTT.

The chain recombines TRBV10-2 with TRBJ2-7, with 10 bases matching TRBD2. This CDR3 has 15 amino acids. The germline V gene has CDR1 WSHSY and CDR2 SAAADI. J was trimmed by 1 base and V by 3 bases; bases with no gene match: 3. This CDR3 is CASSDVAGGSYEQYF. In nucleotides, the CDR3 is TGCGCCAGCAGTGACGTAGCGGGAGGTTCCTACGAGCAGTACTTC.

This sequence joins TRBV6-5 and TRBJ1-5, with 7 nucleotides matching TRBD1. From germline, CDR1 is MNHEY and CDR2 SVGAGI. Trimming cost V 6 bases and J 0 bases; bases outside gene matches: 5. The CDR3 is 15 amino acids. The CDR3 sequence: CASSRTGASNQPQHF. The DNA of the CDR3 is TGTGCCAGCAGCCGGACAGGAGCTAGCAATCAGCCCCAGCATTTT.

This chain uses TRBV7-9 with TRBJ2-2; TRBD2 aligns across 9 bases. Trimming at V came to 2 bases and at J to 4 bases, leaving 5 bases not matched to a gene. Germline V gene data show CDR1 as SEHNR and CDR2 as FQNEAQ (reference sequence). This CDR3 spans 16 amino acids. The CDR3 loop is CASSLPSGARTGELFF. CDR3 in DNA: TGTGCCAGCAGCTTACCTAGCGGGGCGCGCACCGGGGAGCTGTTTTTT.

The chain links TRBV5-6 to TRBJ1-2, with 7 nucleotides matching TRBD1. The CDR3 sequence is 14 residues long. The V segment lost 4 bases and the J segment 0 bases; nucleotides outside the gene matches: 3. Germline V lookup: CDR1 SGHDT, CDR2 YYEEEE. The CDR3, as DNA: TGTGCCAGCAGCGAAGACAGGGCTAACTATGGCTACACCTTC. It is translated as CASSEDRANYGYTF.

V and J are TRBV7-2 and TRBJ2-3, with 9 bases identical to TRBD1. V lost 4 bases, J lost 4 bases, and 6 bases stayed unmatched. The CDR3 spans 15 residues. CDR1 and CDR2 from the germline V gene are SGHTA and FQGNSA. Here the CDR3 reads CASSWGQGDADTQYF. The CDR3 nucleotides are TGTGCCAGCAGCTGGGGACAGGGAGATGCAGATACGCAGTATTTT.

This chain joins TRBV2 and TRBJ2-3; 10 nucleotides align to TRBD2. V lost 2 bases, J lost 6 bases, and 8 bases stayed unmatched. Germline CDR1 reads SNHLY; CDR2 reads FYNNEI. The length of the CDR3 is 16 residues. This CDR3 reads CASSEKASGGGDTQYF. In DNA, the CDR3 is TGTGCCAGCAGTGAAAAGGCTAGCGGGGGAGGGGATACGCAGTATTTT. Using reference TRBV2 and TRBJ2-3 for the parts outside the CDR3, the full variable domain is EPEVTQTPSHQVTQMGQEVILRCVPISNHLYFYWYRQILGQKVEFLVSFYNNEISEKSEIFDDQFSVERPDGSNFTLKIRSTKLEDSAMYFCASSEKASGGGDTQYFGPGTRLTVL.